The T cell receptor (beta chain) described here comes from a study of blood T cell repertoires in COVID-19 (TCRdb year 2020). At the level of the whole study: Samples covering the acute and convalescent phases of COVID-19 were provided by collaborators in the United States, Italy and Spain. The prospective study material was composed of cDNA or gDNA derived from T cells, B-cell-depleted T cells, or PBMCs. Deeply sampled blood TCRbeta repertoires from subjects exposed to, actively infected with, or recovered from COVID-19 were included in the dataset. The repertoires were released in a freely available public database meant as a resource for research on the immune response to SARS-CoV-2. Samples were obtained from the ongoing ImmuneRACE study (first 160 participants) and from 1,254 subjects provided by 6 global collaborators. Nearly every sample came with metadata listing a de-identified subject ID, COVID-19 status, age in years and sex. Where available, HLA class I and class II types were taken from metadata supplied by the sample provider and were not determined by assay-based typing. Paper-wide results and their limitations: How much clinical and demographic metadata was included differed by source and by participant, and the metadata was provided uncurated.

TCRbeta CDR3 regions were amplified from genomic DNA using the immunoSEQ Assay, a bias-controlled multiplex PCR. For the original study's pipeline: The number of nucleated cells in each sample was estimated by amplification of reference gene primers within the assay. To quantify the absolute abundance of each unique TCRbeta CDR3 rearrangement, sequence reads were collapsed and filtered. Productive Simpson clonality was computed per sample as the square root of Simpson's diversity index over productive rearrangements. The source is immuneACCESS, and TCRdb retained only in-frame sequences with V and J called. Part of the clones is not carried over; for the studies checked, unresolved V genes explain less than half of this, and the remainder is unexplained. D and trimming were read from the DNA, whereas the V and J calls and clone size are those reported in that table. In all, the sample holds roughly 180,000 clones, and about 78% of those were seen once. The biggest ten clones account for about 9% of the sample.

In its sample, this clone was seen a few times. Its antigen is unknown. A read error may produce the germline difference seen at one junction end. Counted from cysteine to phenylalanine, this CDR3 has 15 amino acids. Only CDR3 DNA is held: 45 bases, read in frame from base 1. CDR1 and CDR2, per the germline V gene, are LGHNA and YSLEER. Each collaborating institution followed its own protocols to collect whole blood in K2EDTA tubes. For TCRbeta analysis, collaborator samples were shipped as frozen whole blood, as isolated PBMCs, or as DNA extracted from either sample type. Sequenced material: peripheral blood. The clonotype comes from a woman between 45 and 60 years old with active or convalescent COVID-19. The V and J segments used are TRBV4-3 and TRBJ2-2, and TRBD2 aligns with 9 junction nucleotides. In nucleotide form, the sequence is TGCCCCAGCAGCCAAACGCGGGGGGGGACCGGGGAGCTGTTTTTT. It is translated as CPSSQTRGGTGELFF.